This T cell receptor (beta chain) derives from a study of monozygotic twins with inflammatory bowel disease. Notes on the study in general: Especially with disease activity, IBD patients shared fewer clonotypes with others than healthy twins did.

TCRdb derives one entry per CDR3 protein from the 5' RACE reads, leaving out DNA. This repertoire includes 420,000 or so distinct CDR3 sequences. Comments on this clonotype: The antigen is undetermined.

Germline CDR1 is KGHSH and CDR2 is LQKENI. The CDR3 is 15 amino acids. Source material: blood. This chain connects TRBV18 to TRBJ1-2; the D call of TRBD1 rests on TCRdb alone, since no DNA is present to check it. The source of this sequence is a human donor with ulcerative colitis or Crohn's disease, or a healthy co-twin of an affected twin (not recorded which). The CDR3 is CASSPQGGPNYGYTF.